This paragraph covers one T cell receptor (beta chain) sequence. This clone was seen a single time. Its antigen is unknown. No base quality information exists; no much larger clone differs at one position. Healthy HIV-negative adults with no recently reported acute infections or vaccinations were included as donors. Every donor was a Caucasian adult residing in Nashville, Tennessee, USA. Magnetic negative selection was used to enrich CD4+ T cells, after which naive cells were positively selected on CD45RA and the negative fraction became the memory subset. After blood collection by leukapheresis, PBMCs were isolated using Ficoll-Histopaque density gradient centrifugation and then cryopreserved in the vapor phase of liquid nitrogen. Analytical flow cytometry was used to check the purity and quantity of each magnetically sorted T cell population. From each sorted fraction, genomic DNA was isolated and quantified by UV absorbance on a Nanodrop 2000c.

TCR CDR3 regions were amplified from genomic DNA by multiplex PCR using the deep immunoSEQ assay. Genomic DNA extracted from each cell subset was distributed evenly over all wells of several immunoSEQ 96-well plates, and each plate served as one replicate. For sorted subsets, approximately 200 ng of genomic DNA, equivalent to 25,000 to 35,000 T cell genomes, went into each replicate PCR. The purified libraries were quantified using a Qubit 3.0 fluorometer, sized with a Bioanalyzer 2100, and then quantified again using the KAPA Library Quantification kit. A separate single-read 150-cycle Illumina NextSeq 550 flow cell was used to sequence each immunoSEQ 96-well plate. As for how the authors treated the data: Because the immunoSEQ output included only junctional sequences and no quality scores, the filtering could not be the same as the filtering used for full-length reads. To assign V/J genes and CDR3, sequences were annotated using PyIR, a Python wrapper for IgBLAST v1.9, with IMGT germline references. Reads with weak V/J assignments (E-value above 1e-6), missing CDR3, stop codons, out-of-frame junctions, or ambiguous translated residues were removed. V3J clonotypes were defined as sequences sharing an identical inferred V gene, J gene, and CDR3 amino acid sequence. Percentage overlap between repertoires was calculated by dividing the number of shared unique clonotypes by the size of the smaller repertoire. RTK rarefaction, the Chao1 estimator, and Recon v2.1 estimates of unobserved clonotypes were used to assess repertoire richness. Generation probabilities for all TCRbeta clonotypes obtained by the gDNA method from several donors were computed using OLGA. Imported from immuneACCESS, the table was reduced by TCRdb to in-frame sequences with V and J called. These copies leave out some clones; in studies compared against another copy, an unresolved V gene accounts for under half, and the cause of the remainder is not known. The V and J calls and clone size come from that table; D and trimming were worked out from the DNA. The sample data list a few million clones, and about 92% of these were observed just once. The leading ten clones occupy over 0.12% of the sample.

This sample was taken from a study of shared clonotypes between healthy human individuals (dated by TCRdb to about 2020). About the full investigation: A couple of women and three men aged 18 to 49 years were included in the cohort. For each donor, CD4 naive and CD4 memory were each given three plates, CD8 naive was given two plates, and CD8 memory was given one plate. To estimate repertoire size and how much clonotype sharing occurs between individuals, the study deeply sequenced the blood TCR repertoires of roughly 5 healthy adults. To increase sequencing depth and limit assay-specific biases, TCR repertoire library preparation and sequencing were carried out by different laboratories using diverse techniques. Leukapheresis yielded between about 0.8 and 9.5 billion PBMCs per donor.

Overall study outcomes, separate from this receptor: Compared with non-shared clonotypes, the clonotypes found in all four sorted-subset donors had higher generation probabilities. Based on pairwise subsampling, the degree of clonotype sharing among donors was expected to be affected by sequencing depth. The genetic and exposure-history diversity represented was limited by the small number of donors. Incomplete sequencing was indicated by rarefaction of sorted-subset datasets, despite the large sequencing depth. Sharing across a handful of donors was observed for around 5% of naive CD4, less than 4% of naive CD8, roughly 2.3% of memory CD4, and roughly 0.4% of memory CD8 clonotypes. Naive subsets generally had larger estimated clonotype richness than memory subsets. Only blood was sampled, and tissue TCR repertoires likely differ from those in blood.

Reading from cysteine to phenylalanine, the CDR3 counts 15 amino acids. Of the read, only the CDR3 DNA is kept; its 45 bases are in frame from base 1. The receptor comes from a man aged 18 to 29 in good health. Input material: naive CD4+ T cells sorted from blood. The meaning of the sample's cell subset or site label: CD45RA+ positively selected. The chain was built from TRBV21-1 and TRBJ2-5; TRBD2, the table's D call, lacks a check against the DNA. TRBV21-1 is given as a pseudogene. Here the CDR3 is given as CASSNARGFLETQYF. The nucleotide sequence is TGTGCCAGCAGCAACGCCCGCGGGTTCTTGGAGACCCAGTACTTC.